The 11 T cell receptor beta chains presented below share a single source sample, sequenced in a study of multiple sclerosis patients with progressive multifocal leukoencephalopathy. Time point of the sample: before natalizumab initiation. Profiled with immunoSEQ multiplex PCR; TCRdb holds only in-frame clones, not every one. The table records roughly 34,000 clones, approximately 89% of them present only once. The sample taken for sequencing was PBMCs. All receptors derive from a human donor with multiple sclerosis.

This chain joins TRBV15 and TRBJ2-2; 7 nucleotides line up with TRBD2. The CDR3 totals 17 residues. The trim removed 0 bases at V and 5 bases at J, leaving 9 bases unmatched. Germline V gives CDR1 LNHNV, CDR2 YYDKDF (reference sequence). CDR3 sequence reads: CATSRDWEGGRTGELFF. In DNA form, the CDR3 reads TGTGCCACCAGCAGAGATTGGGAGGGAGGGCGAACCGGGGAGCTGTTTTTT.

The chain has TRBV28 and TRBJ1-5, with D unresolved. Germline values: CDR1 MDHEN, CDR2 SYDVKM. V was shortened by 6 bases and J by 0 bases, with 15 bases between the two germline ends. The CDR3 totals 16 residues. The CDR3 reads CASSRGGQFSNQPQHF. The DNA of the CDR3 is TGTGCCAGCAGCCGCGGAGGCCAGTTTAGCAATCAGCCCCAGCATTTT.

This clone was counted once. The chain is built from TRBV15 and TRBJ1-1; possibly TRBD1 for D (5 bases). Between the trimmed V and J ends, which lost 1 base and 7 bases, there was a span of 13 bases. The CDR3 contains 14 residues. CDR1 and CDR2 from the germline V gene are LNHNV and YYDKDF (reference sequence). The CDR3 protein is CATSRGGDRLEAFF. In DNA, the CDR3 is TGTGCCACCAGCAGAGGGGGGGACCGCCTTGAAGCTTTCTTT.

V and J are TRBV5-1 and TRBJ1-2; no clear D. V was pared by 0 bases and J by 4 bases, with 10 bases between. The CDR3 loop spans 14 amino acids. CDR1 and CDR2 (germline): SGHRS, YFSETQ. The CDR3, as DNA: TGCGCCAGCAGCTTGGATGCGGCCGGCTATGGCTACACCTTC. This encodes CASSLDAAGYGYTF.

The chain has TRBV28 and TRBJ1-2; D is perhaps TRBD1 (5 bases). V was trimmed by 8 bases and J by 2 bases, leaving 12 bases between them. From germline, CDR1 is MDHEN and CDR2 SYDVKM. This CDR3 has 13 residues. The CDR3 nucleotides are TGTGCCAGCGAGTCGGGGGGGAACTATGGCTACACCTTC. Its translation is CASESGGNYGYTF.

The chain combines TRBV28 with TRBJ2-2; no clear D gene. CDR1 and CDR2 (germline): MDHEN, SYDVKM. The CDR3 covers 15 residues. The V end lost 8 bases, the J end lost 2 bases, and 15 bases lay between the germline ends. CDR3 loop: CASASSVGNTGELFF. The CDR3 bases are TGTGCCAGCGCCTCCAGTGTCGGCAACACCGGGGAGCTGTTTTTT. Supplemented by reference TRBV28 and TRBJ2-2, the full variable domain reads DVKVTQSSRYLVKRTGEKVFLECVQDMDHENMFWYRQDPGLGLRLIYFSYDVKMKEKGDIPEGYSVSREKKERFSLILESASTNQTSMYLCASASSVGNTGELFFGEGSRLTVL.

The chain links TRBV9 to TRBJ1-3; D unresolved. Germline V lookup: CDR1 SGDLS, CDR2 YYNGEE. The CDR3 is 13 residues long. V was trimmed by 4 bases and J by 0 bases, leaving 5 bases between them. The CDR3 DNA follows: TGTGCCAGCAGCCGGATCTCTGGAAACACCATATATTTT. Translating gives CASSRISGNTIYF.

The chain joins TRBV2 to TRBJ1-5; D not certain. CDR1 is SNHLY, CDR2 FYNNEI, per germline. There are 13 residues in the CDR3. V was clipped by 8 bases and J by 1 base, with 9 bases between them. The CDR3 region is CASGGQSNQPQHF. The DNA for the CDR3 is TGTGCCAGCGGCGGGCAAAGCAATCAGCCCCAGCATTTT.

The V gene is TRBV7-9, the J gene TRBJ2-3; D gene uncertain. Trimming stripped 10 bases from V and 7 bases from J, with 18 bases between. Germline V lookup: CDR1 SEHNR, CDR2 FQNEAQ (reference sequence). The CDR3 extends over 13 amino acids. The CDR3 sequence: CATALGGSHTQYF. In DNA form, the CDR3 reads TGTGCCACGGCCCTTGGTGGATCTCATACGCAGTATTTT.

The gene calls are TRBV10-3 and TRBJ2-3; 8 positions match TRBD2. The V gene end was trimmed by 10 bases and the J gene end by 1 base; junction bases not matched to a gene: 13. This CDR3 contains 16 residues. Germline lookup yields CDR1 ENHRY and CDR2 SYGVKD. The CDR3 sequence is CATQVGAGGRTDTQYF. CDR3 nucleotide sequence: TGTGCCACACAGGTCGGGGCGGGAGGTCGCACAGATACGCAGTATTTT.

The chain couples TRBV5-1 to TRBJ1-5; D gene ambiguous. The CDR3 spans 13 residues. Germline CDR1 reads SGHRS; CDR2 reads YFSETQ. V gave up 0 bases and J gave up 7 bases, with 8 bases separating them. The DNA for the CDR3 is TGCGCCAGCAGCTTGGGGGGAGCACAGCCCCAGCATTTT. Translation: CASSLGGAQPQHF. The variable domain in full, completed from reference TRBV5-1 and TRBJ1-5, reads KAGVTQTPRYLIKTRGQQVTLSCSPISGHRSVSWYQQTPGQGLQFLFEYFSETQRNKGNFPGRFSGRQFSNSRSEMNVSTLELGDSALYLCASSLGGAQPQHFGDGTRLSIL.